Detailed here is one T cell receptor (beta chain). The antigen is undetermined. The CDR3 contains 14 residues. Germline V gene lookup returns CDR1 MNHNS and CDR2 SASEGT. V dropped 6 bases and J dropped 4 bases, with 16 bases sitting between them. TCRdb recomputed calls from the 5' RACE reads with MiXCR, one row per CDR3 protein. The sample records approximately 590,000 distinct CDR3 sequences, approximately 9.6% being singletons. These data originate in a study of identical twins. Study results and caveats: Reduced insertions were recorded for abundant cord blood beta clonotypes, with no such pattern in memory repertoires. Models underestimated out-of-frame TCR alpha sharing in monozygotic twins.

The data also belong to a second study, concerning yellow fever vaccine responses in identical twins.

The rearrangement uses TRBV6-1 and TRBJ2-7; TRBD1 is a possible D gene (6 bases). This clonotype was sampled from a woman in her late teens or twenties in good health. Sequencing was performed on PBMCs. The CDR3 bases are TGTGCCAGCAGGGGTGACAGGTACTTATACGAGCAGTACTTC. Protein sequence: CASRGDRYLYEQYF.